The 2 T cell receptor beta chains presented below share a single source sample, sequenced in a study of T cell repertoires in cytomegalovirus infection. TCRdb reanalysed the reads using MiXCR and keeps one entry per CDR3 protein. The table includes 45,000 to 50,000 distinct CDR3 sequences, about a fifth detected once. Their antigen targets remain unknown. The sequencing used CD8+ T cells from cultured PBMCs, collected from culture after CMV antigen stimulation. These receptor sequences come from a human donor in good health (CMV status not recorded). Some clones in this sample may be carry-over from other donors' samples.

V and J are TRBV29-1 and TRBJ1-2; D may be TRBD1 (5 bases). V shed 3 bases and J shed 3 bases, with 8 bases lying between them. The CDR3 contains 12 residues. Germline lookup yields CDR1 SQVTM and CDR2 ANQGSEA. The DNA of the CDR3 is TGCAGCGTTGATGAGGGGCACTATGGCTACACCTTC. Translating it yields CSVDEGHYGYTF.

This clonotype was seen more than once but under ten times. The J gene is TRBJ2-1, the V gene TRBV20-1; 13 bases match TRBD2. The CDR3 totals 16 residues. V was pared by 8 bases and J by 7 bases, with 14 bases of the junction left unmatched. Germline assignment: CDR1 DFQATT and CDR2 SNEGSKA (reference sequence). Here the CDR3 reads CSTRLWTSGSWNEQFF. CDR3 bases: TGCAGTACCCGTCTGTGGACTAGCGGGAGCTGGAATGAGCAGTTCTTC.